The 4 T cell receptor beta chains below come from one sample, sequenced in a study of early T cells in non-severe SARS-CoV-2 infection (dated by TCRdb to about 2021). Libraries came from 5' RACE. Sequencing used a NextSeq 500. TCRdb cleaned the public reads at Q25 with fastp, built clones with MiXCR and kept in-frame beta chains. For every CDR3 protein sequence, its rows merge into one entry that carries the most common genes and DNA. This sample holds about 80,000 distinct CDR3 sequences; about 16% were observed only once. Roughly 3% of the sample is held by the ten biggest clonotypes. Sequenced material: whole blood. The receptors come from an adult who was a healthcare worker with PCR-confirmed SARS-CoV-2 infection or an uninfected control (not recorded which).

V gene TRBV28 combines with J gene TRBJ1-3, with 10 bases matching TRBD1. Germline trimming cut 6 bases from V and 1 base from J; bases unmatched to any gene: 6. CDR3 length equals 16 residues. Germline CDR1 reads MDHEN; CDR2 reads SYDVKM. DNA of the CDR3: TGTGCCAGCAGCTTCAGGACAGGGGGATCTGGAAACACCATATATTTT. It encodes CASSFRTGGSGNTIYF.

The rearrangement joins TRBV20-1 to TRBJ2-3; 8 bases fit TRBD2. V shed 3 bases and J 5 bases; nucleotides not matched to a gene: 16. CDR1 is DFQATT and CDR2 is SNEGSKA in the germline V gene (reference sequence). The CDR3 contains 17 residues. As DNA, the CDR3 is TGCAGTGCTAGCCCCTCTTTTAGCGGGACCCGGGGAGATACGCAGTATTTT. Encoded protein: CSASPSFSGTRGDTQYF.

V and J are TRBV29-1 and TRBJ1-3; no definite D call. This CDR3 has 12 residues. V was clipped by 7 bases and J by 0 bases, with 7 bases between them. Germline lookup yields CDR1 SQVTM and CDR2 ANQGSEA. CDR3 nucleotide sequence: TGCAGCGGTGTCAGCTCTGGAAACACCATATATTTT. Its protein is CSGVSSGNTIYF.

This clonotype was seen more than once but under ten times. The V and J genes are TRBV7-9 and TRBJ2-2; no reliable D call. V was cut by 0 bases and J by 2 bases, with 4 bases left in between. Germline assignment: CDR1 SEHNR and CDR2 FQNEAQ (reference sequence). CDR3 size: 14 residues. The DNA for the CDR3 is TGTGCCAGCAGCTTAGCGAAAAACACCGGGGAGCTGTTTTTT. This encodes CASSLAKNTGELFF.